This TCR beta chain is from a study of cytotoxic CD8 clonotypes in ibrutinib-treated CLL. The wider study: Following treatment for a median about 13 months, range 6 to 36, response samples were then taken.

Profiled with immunoSEQ multiplex PCR; TCRdb holds only in-frame clones, not every one. The sample includes about 140,000 clones, approximately 75% of them seen just once. After removal of 5 bases from V and 12 bases from J, the junction contained 9 bases not matched to a gene. Germline V gene data show CDR1 as GTSNPN and CDR2 as SVGIG (reference sequence). The CDR3 totals 11 residues. Source: PBMCs, taken after 12 months of ibrutinib treatment. The rearrangement uses TRBV30 and TRBJ1-1; the match to TRBD1 covers 7 bases. This sequence was found in a human donor with chronic lymphocytic leukemia. This CDR3 reads CAWGANRGTFF. In DNA form, the CDR3 reads TGTGCCTGGGGCGCCAACAGGGGAACTTTCTTT.